The rows below give T cell receptor beta chains drawn from one sample of a study of patients and donors after allogeneic stem cell transplantation. Each CDR3 protein gets one entry after TCRdb re-called the RT-PCR reads with MiXCR. In the table there are roughly 940,000 distinct CDR3 sequences, roughly 18% of which are singletons. The sample comprised blood, either unsorted or a sorted T cell fraction (not recorded which). Every receptor here comes from a human donor who was either an allogeneic HSCT recipient or a stem cell or donor lymphocyte infusion donor (not recorded which). It is not recorded whose cells these are; they may come from a transplant donor. Each CDR3 is given with its conserved first and last residue. The order of the fields is clone size, J gene, CDR3 length, D gene, V gene, CDR3 DNA, CDR3 protein. A D gene is named only where the DNA matches it firmly. A row's size may be missing; if present it is once, few, many or a size class.

abundance: many; j_gene: TRBJ2-7; len: 16; d_gene: TRBD2; v_gene: TRBV12-3/TRBV12-4; CDR3nt: TGTGCCAGCAGTTTATACGGGACTAGCGGGAAATACGAGCAGTACTTC; CDR3aa: CASSLYGTSGKYEQYF
abundance: .; j_gene: TRBJ1-2; len: 13; d_gene: .; v_gene: TRBV20-1; CDR3nt: TGCAGTGTTCCTAGGGCGGGGGAAGGGGGCTACACCTTC; CDR3aa: CSVPRAGEGGYTF
abundance: .; j_gene: TRBJ1-3; len: 14; d_gene: .; v_gene: TRBV6-2/TRBV6-3; CDR3nt: TGTGCCAGCAGTCTACAGGGAAAGGGAAACACCATATATTTT; CDR3aa: CASSLQGKGNTIYF
abundance: .; j_gene: TRBJ2-2; len: 13; d_gene: .; v_gene: TRBV12-5; CDR3nt: TGTGCTAGTGGTTTAGGCGAGACCGGGGAGCTGTTTTTT; CDR3aa: CASGLGETGELFF
abundance: .; j_gene: TRBJ1-6; len: 13; d_gene: .; v_gene: TRBV12-3/TRBV12-4; CDR3nt: TGTGCCAGCACCCTGCGGGGTAATTCACCCCTCCACTTT; CDR3aa: CASTLRGNSPLHF
abundance: .; j_gene: TRBJ1-3; len: 14; d_gene: TRBD1; v_gene: TRBV20-1; CDR3nt: TGCAGTGCAGCCCGGGACAGCCTAGGAAACACCATATATTTT; CDR3aa: CSAARDSLGNTIYF
abundance: .; j_gene: TRBJ2-5; len: 14; d_gene: .; v_gene: TRBV7-9; CDR3nt: TGTGCCAGCGGCCTCCGGGTGGGGCAAGAGACCCAGTACTTC; CDR3aa: CASGLRVGQETQYF
abundance: .; j_gene: TRBJ1-6; len: 13; d_gene: .; v_gene: TRBV6-5; CDR3nt: TGTGCCAGCAGTTACTATGCGGCCGCGGCCCTCCACTTT; CDR3aa: CASSYYAAAALHF
abundance: .; j_gene: TRBJ1-1; len: 14; d_gene: .; v_gene: TRBV6-2/TRBV6-3; CDR3nt: TGTGCCAGCAATAAACAGGGTGAGAACACTGAAGCTTTCTTT; CDR3aa: CASNKQGENTEAFF
abundance: few; j_gene: TRBJ2-1; len: 11; d_gene: .; v_gene: TRBV7-2; CDR3nt: TGTGCCAGCAGCTTACGGCAGAAGCAGTTCTTC; CDR3aa: CASSLRQKQFF
abundance: .; j_gene: TRBJ2-1; len: 13; d_gene: TRBD1; v_gene: TRBV12-3/TRBV12-4; CDR3nt: TGTGCCAGCAGTACCGGGACAGGTGATGAGCAGTTCTTC; CDR3aa: CASSTGTGDEQFF
abundance: .; j_gene: TRBJ1-3; len: 13; d_gene: .; v_gene: TRBV20-1; CDR3nt: TGCAGTGCCCCACATAGCTCTGGAAACACCATATATTTT; CDR3aa: CSAPHSSGNTIYF
abundance: .; j_gene: TRBJ1-5; len: 15; d_gene: TRBD1; v_gene: TRBV20-1; CDR3nt: TGCAGTGCTACCCCGCCGGGACAGGGAAATCAGCCCCAGCATTTT; CDR3aa: CSATPPGQGNQPQHF
abundance: few; j_gene: TRBJ2-1; len: 14; d_gene: .; v_gene: TRBV5-1; CDR3nt: TGCGCCAGCAGCTTCCGGGACAAGAACGATGAGCAGTTCTTC; CDR3aa: CASSFRDKNDEQFF
abundance: few; j_gene: TRBJ2-7; len: 14; d_gene: TRBD2; v_gene: TRBV7-3; CDR3nt: TGTGCCAGCCCCAGACATTTGGCGGGAGATGAGCAGTACTTC; CDR3aa: CASPRHLAGDEQYF
abundance: few; j_gene: TRBJ1-1; len: 17; d_gene: TRBD1; v_gene: TRBV5-1; CDR3nt: TGCGCCAGCAGCTTGGGCCCGAGGGACAGCAGGAACACTGAAGCTTTCTTT; CDR3aa: CASSLGPRDSRNTEAFF
abundance: many; j_gene: TRBJ2-1; len: 15; d_gene: TRBD2; v_gene: TRBV12-3/TRBV12-4; CDR3nt: TGTGCCAGCACCGTAGCGGGAGGACATTACAATGAGCAGTTCTTC; CDR3aa: CASTVAGGHYNEQFF
abundance: once; j_gene: TRBJ2-7; len: 17; d_gene: .; v_gene: TRBV7-9; CDR3nt: TGTGCCAGCAGCGAAAGGGACGGCGGGCGGAATCCCTACGAGCAGTACTTC; CDR3aa: CASSERDGGRNPYEQYF
abundance: few; j_gene: TRBJ2-7; len: 11; d_gene: .; v_gene: TRBV29-1; CDR3nt: TGCAGCGTTGAAGATTGGGCAGGGCGGTACTTC; CDR3aa: CSVEDWAGRYF
abundance: few; j_gene: TRBJ1-2; len: 15; d_gene: .; v_gene: TRBV9; CDR3nt: TGTGCCAGCAGCGTAGTACAGGGTGGGGCCTATGGCTACACCTTC; CDR3aa: CASSVVQGGAYGYTF
abundance: few; j_gene: TRBJ2-3; len: 15; d_gene: .; v_gene: TRBV5-8; CDR3nt: TGTGCCAGCAGAGCAAGGGGGGCTAGCACAGATACGCAGTATTTT; CDR3aa: CASRARGASTDTQYF
abundance: .; j_gene: TRBJ1-2; len: 16; d_gene: TRBD1; v_gene: TRBV4-2; CDR3nt: TGTGCCAGCAGCCAAGATTTAACAGGGGGCGCGGGTGGCTACACCTTC; CDR3aa: CASSQDLTGGAGGYTF
abundance: few; j_gene: TRBJ1-5; len: 16; d_gene: .; v_gene: TRBV5-6; CDR3nt: TGTGCCAGCAGCTTGAGAGGAGGGGCTTTCAATCAGCCCCAGCATTTT; CDR3aa: CASSLRGGAFNQPQHF
abundance: .; j_gene: TRBJ2-5; len: 14; d_gene: .; v_gene: TRBV4-2; CDR3nt: TGTGCCAGCAGCCAAGGCAGGAATACAGAGACCCAGTACTTC; CDR3aa: CASSQGRNTETQYF
abundance: few; j_gene: TRBJ1-1; len: 14; d_gene: TRBD1; v_gene: TRBV15; CDR3nt: TGTGCCACCACCTGGGACAGGAGGAACACTGAAGCTTTCTTT; CDR3aa: CATTWDRRNTEAFF
abundance: few; j_gene: TRBJ1-1; len: 13; d_gene: .; v_gene: TRBV6-1; CDR3nt: TGTGCCAGCAATCGGGGGCCGGGGACTGAAGCTTTCTTT; CDR3aa: CASNRGPGTEAFF
abundance: few; j_gene: TRBJ1-2; len: 17; d_gene: .; v_gene: TRBV4-1; CDR3nt: TGCGCCAGCAGCCCTACTGGGACCTTTCAACCTAACTATGGCTACACCTTC; CDR3aa: CASSPTGTFQPNYGYTF
abundance: few; j_gene: TRBJ2-1; len: 15; d_gene: TRBD2; v_gene: TRBV7-9; CDR3nt: TGTGCCAGCAGCTTAGGGGTGGGACTAGCCGATGAGCAGTTCTTC; CDR3aa: CASSLGVGLADEQFF
abundance: few; j_gene: TRBJ1-5; len: 11; d_gene: .; v_gene: TRBV27; CDR3nt: TGTGCCAGCTGGGAGGGCCAGCCCCAGCATTTT; CDR3aa: CASWEGQPQHF
abundance: many; j_gene: TRBJ2-3; len: 12; d_gene: TRBD2; v_gene: TRBV20-1; CDR3nt: TGCAGTGCTACCGGGACTAGAGATACGCAGTATTTT; CDR3aa: CSATGTRDTQYF
abundance: few; j_gene: TRBJ1-1; len: 14; d_gene: .; v_gene: TRBV12-3/TRBV12-4; CDR3nt: TGTGCCAGCACCACCAGAGGGCCGAACACTGAAGCTTTCTTT; CDR3aa: CASTTRGPNTEAFF
abundance: .; j_gene: TRBJ1-5; len: 15; d_gene: .; v_gene: TRBV12-3/TRBV12-4; CDR3nt: TGTGCCAGCAGTTTACGTCCGGCTTTCAATCAGCCCCAGCATTTT; CDR3aa: CASSLRPAFNQPQHF
abundance: .; j_gene: TRBJ2-3; len: 16; d_gene: .; v_gene: TRBV29-1; CDR3nt: TGCAGCGTTGGAGGGACAAGGGCGAAAAGCACAGATACGCAGTATTTT; CDR3aa: CSVGGTRAKSTDTQYF
abundance: .; j_gene: TRBJ2-1; len: 16; d_gene: .; v_gene: TRBV20-1; CDR3nt: TGCAGTGCTAGACCTCGGGCGAGCAGTTTGCACAATGAGCAGTTCTTC; CDR3aa: CSARPRASSLHNEQFF
abundance: .; j_gene: TRBJ2-1; len: 17; d_gene: TRBD1; v_gene: TRBV4-1; CDR3nt: TGCGCCAGCAGCCAGACAACTTCCGCGACAGGGTATATACGGCAGTTCTTC; CDR3aa: CASSQTTSATGYIRQFF
abundance: once; j_gene: TRBJ2-7; len: 15; d_gene: .; v_gene: TRBV20-1; CDR3nt: TGCAGTGCTAGAGATGTGGCAGGACATTACTACGAGCAGTACTTC; CDR3aa: CSARDVAGHYYEQYF
abundance: once; j_gene: TRBJ2-7; len: 16; d_gene: .; v_gene: TRBV5-1; CDR3nt: TGCGCCAGCAGCCTGGGGGTTGGTGGTTACTCCTACGAGCAGTACTTC; CDR3aa: CASSLGVGGYSYEQYF
abundance: .; j_gene: TRBJ1-1; len: 13; d_gene: .; v_gene: TRBV15; CDR3nt: TGTGCCACCAGCAGTTTACAGGGCGGAGTAGCTTTCTTT; CDR3aa: CATSSLQGGVAFF
abundance: .; j_gene: TRBJ1-1; len: 16; d_gene: .; v_gene: TRBV15; CDR3nt: TGTGCCACCAGCAGCCCCGGGCAGGATGGAAACACTGAAGCTTTCTTT; CDR3aa: CATSSPGQDGNTEAFF
abundance: .; j_gene: TRBJ1-2; len: 14; d_gene: .; v_gene: TRBV6-1; CDR3nt: TGTGCCAGCCGGGGGGGTTTTAACAACTATGGCTACACCTTC; CDR3aa: CASRGGFNNYGYTF
abundance: .; j_gene: TRBJ2-7; len: 15; d_gene: TRBD2; v_gene: TRBV12-3/TRBV12-4; CDR3nt: TGTGCCAGCAGCTTACTAGCGGGACGTTCGGGGGAGCAGTACTTC; CDR3aa: CASSLLAGRSGEQYF
abundance: few; j_gene: TRBJ1-6; len: 14; d_gene: TRBD1; v_gene: TRBV5-1; CDR3nt: TGCGCCAGCAGCCCGGACAGGGAGGATTCACCCCTCCACTTT; CDR3aa: CASSPDREDSPLHF
abundance: few; j_gene: TRBJ1-3; len: 16; d_gene: .; v_gene: TRBV15; CDR3nt: TGTGCCACCAGCAGACCTTCTCGGACATCCGGAAACACCATATATTTT; CDR3aa: CATSRPSRTSGNTIYF